The T cell receptor beta chain under discussion was sequenced for a study of cytomegalovirus exposure and HLA in healthy donors. Points from the study as a whole: When the data were analyzed later, several of the most significant clusters appeared to be linked to common viral pathogens.

With regard to this clone: The antigen is unknown.

60 Vbeta and 13 Jbeta primers were used in PCR. In the original workflow: In a later analysis, some 10 million of about 80 million unique beta chains occurred in at least two donors. Method: immunoSEQ multiplex PCR; TCRdb's copy keeps in-frame clones and lacks some. The V and J calls and the clone size are those of that table, but D and trimming were determined from the DNA. The repertoire holds approximately 110,000 clones, with 69% as singletons. V was clipped by 3 bases and J by 9 bases; unmatched bases: 9. The CDR3 is 15 amino acids. Germline V CDR1 and CDR2: SGHRS, YFSETQ. All the people who gave samples were healthy bone marrow donors.

The receptor comes from a man younger than 45 in good health and CMV-seronegative. The sample was PBMCs. V is TRBV5-1 and J is TRBJ2-1; 10 bases agree with TRBD2. CDR3: CASSWTSGSLGEQFF. The DNA for the CDR3 is TGCGCCAGCAGCTGGACTAGCGGATCATTGGGTGAGCAGTTCTTC. Full variable domain (missing parts from reference TRBV5-1 and TRBJ2-1): KAGVTQTPRYLIKTRGQQVTLSCSPISGHRSVSWYQQTPGQGLQFLFEYFSETQRNKGNFPGRFSGRQFSNSRSEMNVSTLELGDSALYLCASSWTSGSLGEQFFGPGTRLTVL.